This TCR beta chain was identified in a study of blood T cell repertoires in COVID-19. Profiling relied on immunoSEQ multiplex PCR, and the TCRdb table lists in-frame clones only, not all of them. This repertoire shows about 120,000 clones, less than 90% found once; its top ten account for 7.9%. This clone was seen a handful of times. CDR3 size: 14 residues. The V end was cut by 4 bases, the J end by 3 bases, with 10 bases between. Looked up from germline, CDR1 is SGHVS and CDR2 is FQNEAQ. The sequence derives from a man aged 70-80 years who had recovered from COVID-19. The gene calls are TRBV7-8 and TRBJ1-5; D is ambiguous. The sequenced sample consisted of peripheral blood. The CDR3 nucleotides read TGTGCCAGCAGCTCTAAAAGTTTCAATCAGCCCCAGCATTTT. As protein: CASSSKSFNQPQHF.